The clone carrying this T cell receptor (beta chain) turned up a few times. The antigen remains undetermined. The repertoire was sequenced with immunoSEQ multiplex PCR; TCRdb's copy has only in-frame clones and lacks some. The sample has tens of thousands of clones, 90% to 95% seen once. As for time point: week 5, during vaccination. In the vaccine, a single dose held 300 ug of the mutant IDH1 20-mer peptide, along with topical imiquimod. The CDR3 consists of 15 residues. Germline values: CDR1 GTSNPN, CDR2 SVGIG (reference sequence). V lost 2 bases and J 10 bases, leaving 20 bases between the germline ends. This specimen comes from a study of a mutant IDH1 vaccine in newly diagnosed glioma. Study-wide context: Scheduled for weeks 1, 3, 5, 7, 11, 15, 19 and 23, eight vaccinations were given to patients. Males made up approximately 60% and females approximately 40% of treated patients, whose mean age was about 37 years. The earlier regimen, radiotherapy, temozolomide, or both, was most often both.

Study-wide results and limits: Vaccine-induced immune responses were detected in approximately 93% of patients.

The input for sequencing was PBMCs, taken from a glioma patient whose treatment included an IDH1 peptide vaccine. The chain employs TRBV30 and TRBJ1-4; D possibly corresponds to TRBD1 (5 bases). This sequence was found in a woman aged 45-59 years with glioma. CDR3 coding DNA: TGTGCCTGGAGTCCCCCGGGACCCCTAAGGGGAAAACTGTTTTTT. This codes for CAWSPPGPLRGKLFF. The full variable domain, in which reference TRBV30 and TRBJ1-4 provide the parts outside the CDR3, is SQTIHQWPATLVQPVGSPLSLECTVEGTSNPNLYWYRQAAGRGLQLLFYSVGIGQISSEVPQNLSASRPQDRQFILSSKKLLLSDSGFYLCAWSPPGPLRGKLFFGSGTQLSVL.